This TCR beta chain was recovered during a study of T cell responses to AZD1222 COVID-19 vaccine. Some clones are missing from TCRdb's copy, which holds only in-frame ones; the method was immunoSEQ multiplex PCR. The table lists more than 70,000 clones, 87% of them singletons. A remark on this clone: Its target is not known.

Study results and caveats: Sampling that yielded the repertoires occurred only after the peak T cell response. The study found vaccine-associated CD4 TCRs spanning spike, dominant at 160-218 and 743-854. AZD1222 recipients seropositive at baseline numbered only six or seven.

Germline loops: CDR1 MGHRA, CDR2 YSYEKL. This CDR3 contains 13 residues. Between the trimmed V and J ends, which lost 0 bases and 7 bases, there was a span of 7 bases. This TCR came from an adult in good health. The specimen was peripheral blood, collected on day 0 of AZD1222 vaccination. The chain couples TRBV4-1 to TRBJ2-1; D is unclear. CDR3 in amino acids: CASSQDNRNEQFF. CDR3 DNA sequence: TGCGCCAGCAGCCAAGATAATCGGAATGAGCAGTTCTTC.